This TCR beta chain stems from a study of control samples from healthy donors and cancer patients. The data were produced by immunoSEQ multiplex PCR, yet TCRdb's version contains in-frame clones alone and is incomplete. The sample holds roughly 450,000 clones, over 75% seen once. With 5 bases removed from V and 3 bases from J, the gap between germline ends came to 14 bases. From germline, CDR1 is SEHNR and CDR2 FQNEAQ (reference sequence). CDR3 size: 14 residues. The source is a man between 35 and 55 years old with head and neck cancer. This rearrangement joins TRBV7-9 to TRBJ2-7; maybe TRBD2 (5 bases). Sequenced input: PBMCs. The CDR3 bases are TGTGCCAGCAGCCGTTTTGAGGACTTCTACGAGCAGTACTTC. As protein: CASSRFEDFYEQYF.